The entry that follows covers one T cell receptor (beta chain) sequence. This sample is drawn from a study of blood T cell repertoires in COVID-19. Study-level background: Acute and convalescent COVID-19 specimens originated in the United States, Italy and Spain. Nucleic acid was either cDNA or gDNA, and it came from T cells, B-cell-depleted T cells, or PBMCs.

Original processing notes: Reference gene primers were amplified, and this amplification served to estimate nucleated cell counts. Clones were read by immunoSEQ multiplex PCR, and TCRdb kept only the in-frame ones, dropping some. The DNA was the basis for D and trimming; V, J and clone size are from that table. The data hold 120,000 to 150,000 clones, with approximately 80% observed a single time. The sample comprised peripheral blood. The TCR sequence derives from a human donor in a cohort sampled during active COVID-19.

CDR3 in DNA: TGCAGCGTTCTAGAAGCCTACGAGCAGTACTTC. This sequence encodes CSVLEAYEQYF. The V and J genes are TRBV29-1 and TRBJ2-7; D unclear. V was trimmed by 5 bases and J by 2 bases, leaving 7 bases between them. Germline-derived CDR1 and CDR2 are SQVTM and ANQGSEA. The CDR3 runs 11 residues.